Following are 2 T cell receptor beta chains from one sample sequenced in a study of shared clonotypes between healthy human individuals. Only in-frame clones appear in the TCRdb table, and some are missing; sequencing was by immunoSEQ multiplex PCR. The sample holds approximately 95,000 clones; approximately 61% are singletons and the top ten take about 42%. The sample consisted of memory CD8+ T cells sorted from blood. Subset reported: CD45RO+ cells pooled with CCR7-negative TemRA cells. The receptors originated from a man aged 30 to 39 in good health.

The DNA for the CDR3 is TGTGCCACCAGCAGAGATTGGCCGGGGGGAGGGGATATCAATGAGCAGTTCTTC. Translation gives CATSRDWPGGGDINEQFF. V gene TRBV15 combines with J gene TRBJ2-1; 7 nucleotides line up with TRBD2. Trimming removed 0 bases from V and 6 bases from J; junction bases left unmatched: 14. Germline loops: CDR1 LNHNV, CDR2 YYDKDF (reference sequence). This CDR3 is built from 18 residues. Filled out from reference TRBV15 and TRBJ2-1, the complete variable domain reads DAMVIQNPRYQVTQFGKPVTLSCSQTLNHNVMYWYQQKSSQAPKLLFHYYDKDFNNEADTPDNFQSRRPNTSFCFLDIRSPGLGDTAMYLCATSRDWPGGGDINEQFFGPGTRLTVL.

V is TRBV7-9 and J is TRBJ2-7; maybe TRBD2 (5 bases). The V end lost 6 bases, the J end lost 6 bases, and 18 bases lay between the germline ends. This CDR3 spans 14 amino acids. Germline V gene lookup returns CDR1 SEHNR and CDR2 FQNEAQ (reference sequence). The CDR3 DNA follows: TGTGCCAGCAGTAAAGCAGGTGGACTTGGCGAGCAGTACTTC. Translation gives CASSKAGGLGEQYF. The variable domain in full, completed from reference TRBV7-9 and TRBJ2-7, reads DTGVSQNPRHKITKRGQNVTFRCDPISEHNRLYWYRQTLGQGPEFLTYFQNEAQLEKSRLLSDRFSAERPKGSFSTLEIQRTEQGDSAMYLCASSKAGGLGEQYFGPGTRLTVT.